A single sample gave rise to the 30 T cell receptor beta chains below, sequenced in a study of T-cell memory formation after mild COVID-19. One entry per CDR3 protein, called by TCRdb with MiXCR from the 5' RACE reads. The sample has around 250,000 distinct CDR3 sequences, approximately 15% seen once. Specimen: PBMCs or a T cell subset sorted from them (not recorded which). Receptors originate from an adult woman who had mild COVID-19 (a few samples of this study predate the infection). Cell type and time point are not known.

This clonotype was observed a handful of times. The rearrangement uses TRBV7-2 and TRBJ2-7; TRBD2 matches at 9 bases. Germline loops: CDR1 SGHTA, CDR2 FQGNSA. The CDR3 runs to 13 residues. V dropped 5 bases and J dropped 3; count of bases not matched to a gene: 2. CDR3 sequence: CASSATSGYEQYF. CDR3 DNA: TGTGCCAGCAGCGCGACTAGCGGCTACGAGCAGTACTTC.

This clonotype appeared a few times. This chain joins TRBV5-1 and TRBJ2-1; D uncertain. The CDR3 runs to 15 residues. The V gene's germline CDR1 is SGHRS and CDR2 YFSETQ. With 3 bases removed from V and 6 bases from J, the gap between germline ends came to 16 bases. The chain's CDR3 is CASSSQTVLPNEQFF. The CDR3 DNA follows: TGCGCCAGCAGCTCCCAAACGGTGTTGCCCAATGAGCAGTTCTTC.

The V gene is TRBV29-1, the J gene TRBJ1-1; no reliable D call. Germline V gives CDR1 SQVTM, CDR2 ANQGSEA. The CDR3 runs 13 residues. Trimming took off 3 bases at V and 1 base at J, with 9 bases between the two ends. The CDR3: CSVENLGNTEAFF. CDR3 nucleotide sequence: TGCAGCGTTGAGAACCTCGGGAACACTGAAGCTTTCTTT. Based on the CDR3 plus reference TRBV29-1 and TRBJ1-1, the full variable domain is SAVISQKPSRDICQRGTSLTIQCQVDSQVTMMFWYRQQPGQSLTLIATANQGSEATYESGFVIDKFPISRPNLTFSTLTVSNMSPEDSSIYLCSVENLGNTEAFFGQGTRLTVV.

This clonotype was picked up a small number of times. The rearrangement links TRBV20-1 to TRBJ2-1; 12 positions agree with TRBD2. Trimming removed 4 bases from V and 4 bases from J; junction bases left unmatched: 5. The germline gives CDR1 DFQATT, CDR2 SNEGSKA (reference sequence). CDR3 length equals 15 residues. The CDR3 reads CSAIVGTSGYNEQFF. In DNA form, the CDR3 reads TGCAGTGCTATCGTTGGGACTAGCGGGTACAATGAGCAGTTCTTC.

The V and J genes are TRBV3-1 and TRBJ1-2; D is unresolved. The CDR3 extends over 14 amino acids. Germline CDR1 and CDR2: LGHDT and YNNKEL (reference sequence). V shed 0 bases and J shed 8 bases, with 13 bases lying between them. The CDR3 nucleotides are TGTGCCAGCAGCCAAGATGGTGGGATGAAGGGCTACACCTTC. This gives the protein CASSQDGGMKGYTF.

This clonotype was observed a few times. V is TRBV5-4 and J is TRBJ2-7, with D tentatively TRBD2 (6 bases). V lost 4 bases and J 3 bases, leaving 17 bases between the germline ends. Germline CDR1 is SGHNT and CDR2 is YYREEE (reference sequence). This CDR3 region has 15 residues. The CDR3 loop is CASSGTSSVIYEQYF. DNA for the CDR3: TGTGCCAGCAGCGGTACTAGCTCCGTCATCTACGAGCAGTACTTC.

This clonotype was found a few times. The rearrangement uses TRBV20-1 and TRBJ2-3; D gene uncertain. Trimming shortened V by 2 bases and J by 0 bases, and 12 bases separated the two germline ends. The CDR3 is 15 residues long. Looked up from germline, CDR1 is DFQATT and CDR2 is SNEGSKA (reference sequence). The chain's CDR3 is CSARTGTTSTDTQYF. In DNA form, the CDR3 reads TGCAGTGCTAGAACTGGAACAACTAGCACAGATACGCAGTATTTT.

In this sample, this clonotype turned up a few times. The rearrangement uses TRBV12-3 or TRBV12-4 and TRBJ1-4, with 8 bases lining up with TRBD1. With V trimmed by 6 bases and J by 7 bases, 16 bases remained unmatched. There are 17 residues in the CDR3. CDR3 residues: CASRPGTGQARGEKLFF. In nucleotides, the CDR3 is TGTGCCAGCAGACCGGGGACAGGCCAGGCCCGAGGTGAAAAACTGTTTTTT.

This clonotype has more than one count but fewer than ten. The chain is built from TRBV2 and TRBJ1-4; no reliable D call. The germline V gene encodes CDR1 SNHLY and CDR2 FYNNEI. The V gene lost 6 bases and the J gene lost 5 bases, with 7 bases spanning the gap. CDR3 size: 12 residues. CDR3 nucleotides: TGTGCCAGCAGGGCTTTGAATGAAAAACTGTTTTTT. Translating it yields CASRALNEKLFF.

The genes are TRBV3-1 and TRBJ2-7; 8 bases map to TRBD1. Per germline, CDR1 LGHDT and CDR2 YNNKEL (reference sequence). The CDR3 sequence is 15 residues long. J gave up 2 bases and V 0 bases, and 3 bases lay outside the gene matches. The CDR3 region has the DNA TGTGCCAGCAGCCAAGAACGGACAGGGACCTACGAGCAGTACTTC. It is translated as CASSQERTGTYEQYF.

There are many counts of this clonotype. A junction boundary mismatches the germline segment, possibly from a read error. CDR3 nucleotides: TGTGCCAGCAGTCCAGCCTATAGCAATCAGCCCCAGCATTTT. Translating it yields CASSPAYSNQPQHF. V usage is TRBV10-3 and J usage is TRBJ1-5, with D hard to call. The CDR3 runs 14 residues. Per germline, CDR1 ENHRY and CDR2 SYGVKD.

V usage is TRBV5-1 and J usage is TRBJ1-3, with 7 bases that match TRBD1. Trimming took 4 bases from V and 4 from J; bases not matched to a gene: 20. The CDR3 extends over 19 amino acids. Looked up from germline, CDR1 is SGHRS and CDR2 is YFSETQ. CDR3 nucleotides: TGCGCCAGCAGCCGAAACCGACAGGGACCCGCGACGGAGGGAAACACCATATATTTT. This codes for CASSRNRQGPATEGNTIYF.

This chain uses TRBV28 with TRBJ2-7; 8 bases line up with TRBD2. The CDR3 is made up of 15 amino acids. Losses at the gene ends were 6 bases for V and 4 bases for J; bases not matched to a gene: 11. Per germline, CDR1 MDHEN and CDR2 SYDVKM. The CDR3 coding sequence is TGTGCCAGCAGGGTGGGGAGCGGGAGTGTGTACGAGCAGTACTTC. This encodes CASRVGSGSVYEQYF.

The chain employs TRBV29-1 and TRBJ2-3; 10 bases are shared with TRBD2. CDR1 is SQVTM and CDR2 is ANQGSEA in the germline V gene. The CDR3 contains 19 residues. V shed 4 bases and J 2 bases; nucleotides not matched to a gene: 18. The CDR3 coding sequence is TGCAGCGTTGCCCCCGGACTAGCGGAGAGGTTATTAAACACAGATACGCAGTATTTT. Translation: CSVAPGLAERLLNTDTQYF.

J is TRBJ2-2 and V is TRBV7-6; 10 bases are a match to TRBD1. CDR1 is SGHVS, CDR2 FNYEAQ, per germline. The CDR3 is 15 amino acids. V gave up 11 bases and J gave up 8 bases; unmatched junction bases: 14. CDR3 sequence: CASRRTGGSSGELFF. In DNA form, the CDR3 reads TGTGCCTCTCGGCGGACAGGGGGATCATCTGGGGAGCTGTTTTTT.

The V gene is TRBV27, the J gene TRBJ1-2; TRBD1 agrees at 7 bases. The CDR3 is 16 residues long. Germline values: CDR1 MNHEY, CDR2 SMNVEV (reference sequence). V was clipped by 5 bases and J by 7 bases; unmatched bases: 16. The CDR3 region is CASSTRKGQGESGYTF. CDR3 nucleotide sequence: TGTGCCAGCAGTACACGGAAGGGGCAGGGGGAGAGTGGCTACACCTTC.

In this sample, this clonotype turned up once. The rearrangement joins TRBV20-1 to TRBJ1-1, with 7 bases fitting TRBD1. The ends lost 0 bases at V and 3 bases at J; junction bases unmatched: 4. In germline, CDR1 is DFQATT, CDR2 SNEGSKA (reference sequence). CDR3 length: 14 residues. The CDR3 here is CSARDPTGYTEAFF. The CDR3 nucleotides are TGCAGTGCTAGAGACCCGACAGGGTACACTGAAGCTTTCTTT.

This clonotype was found a few times. J is TRBJ2-7 and V is TRBV7-6, with D unclear. The V gene lost 5 bases and the J gene lost 0 bases, with 11 bases spanning the gap. The CDR3 contains 14 residues. Germline V CDR1 and CDR2: SGHVS, FNYEAQ. DNA of the CDR3: TGTGCCAGCAGCCAGCTACAGAGCTCCTACGAGCAGTACTTC. Amino acid sequence: CASSQLQSSYEQYF.

This clonotype has at least ten counts. The J gene is TRBJ2-7, the V gene TRBV7-8; 11 bases are a match to TRBD1. The CDR3 has 15 residues. From germline, CDR1 is SGHVS and CDR2 FQNEAQ. After removal of 5 bases from V and 0 bases from J, the junction contained 3 bases not matched to a gene. The CDR3 DNA reads as TGTGCCAGCAGCCCAGGGACAGGGGGCTCCTACGAGCAGTACTTC. Translating gives CASSPGTGGSYEQYF.

This clonotype was seen a few times. This sequence joins TRBV5-6 and TRBJ2-7; TRBD2 matches at 8 bases. The germline gives CDR1 SGHDT, CDR2 YYEEEE. The CDR3 covers 16 residues. V gave up 0 bases and J gave up 3 bases; unmatched junction bases: 8. Here the CDR3 reads CASSLEHREGRYEQYF. As DNA, the CDR3 is TGTGCCAGCAGCTTGGAGCACCGGGAGGGGCGCTACGAGCAGTACTTC.

The chain uses TRBV10-3 and TRBJ2-3; D uncertain. This CDR3 contains 13 residues. The V gene lost 10 bases and the J gene lost 4 bases, with 15 bases spanning the gap. Germline lookup yields CDR1 ENHRY and CDR2 SYGVKD. DNA for the CDR3: TGTGCCACCTGTACCACGCCCTCAGATACGCAGTATTTT. It specifies CATCTTPSDTQYF.

This clonotype was picked up a small number of times. The rearrangement uses TRBV7-8 and TRBJ1-1, with no clear D. The CDR3 runs 12 residues. Trimming removed 4 bases from V and 8 bases from J, with 11 bases in between. Germline V gives CDR1 SGHVS, CDR2 FQNEAQ. The CDR3 loop is CASSSHAGEAFF. CDR3 bases: TGTGCCAGCAGCTCCCACGCCGGAGAAGCTTTCTTT.

This chain connects TRBV20-1 to TRBJ2-7; 9 bases agree with TRBD2. V lost 2 bases and J lost 2; bases outside the gene matches: 7. Per germline, CDR1 DFQATT and CDR2 SNEGSKA (reference sequence). The CDR3 contains 15 residues. CDR3 sequence (DNA): TGCAGTGCTAGATCCATAGCGGGAGAACCCTACGAGCAGTACTTC. It translates to CSARSIAGEPYEQYF.

The gene calls are TRBV29-1 and TRBJ1-1; D not certain. The CDR3 sequence is 14 residues long. CDR1 is SQVTM, CDR2 ANQGSEA, per germline. The V end was cut by 1 base, the J end by 0 bases, with 9 bases between. CDR3 coding DNA: TGCAGCGTTGAAGTGGGAGGGATGAACACTGAAGCTTTCTTT. Its protein is CSVEVGGMNTEAFF.

The genes are TRBV5-5 and TRBJ1-2; D call uncertain. Germline CDR1 and CDR2: SGHKS and YYEKEE (reference sequence). Trimming took off 3 bases at V and 8 bases at J, with 17 bases between the two ends. The CDR3 length is 14 residues. The CDR3 protein is CASSWADQVQGYTF. DNA of the CDR3: TGTGCCAGCAGCTGGGCCGACCAGGTACAAGGCTACACCTTC. Combining the CDR3 with reference TRBV5-5 and TRBJ1-2 gives the whole variable domain DAGVTQSPTHLIKTRGQQVTLRCSPISGHKSVSWYQQVLGQGPQFIFQYYEKEERGRGNFPDRFSARQFPNYSSELNVNALLLGDSALYLCASSWADQVQGYTFGSGTRLTVV.

This clonotype was observed a few times. The V gene is TRBV3-1, the J gene TRBJ2-1; D perhaps matches TRBD2 (5 bases). The germline V and J ends were trimmed by 0 bases and 9 bases, with 12 bases remaining between them. Germline lookup yields CDR1 LGHDT and CDR2 YNNKEL (reference sequence). This CDR3 is 14 amino acids long. Here the CDR3 DNA reads TGTGCCAGCAGCCAAGAGCCCGGGGAAGTTGAGCAGTTCTTC. The encoded protein is CASSQEPGEVEQFF.

In its sample, this clonotype was seen a few times. This chain uses TRBV7-9 with TRBJ2-1; D is possibly TRBD2 (6 bases). Germline CDR1 and CDR2: SEHNR and FQNEAQ (reference sequence). This CDR3 region has 16 residues. V lost 5 bases, J lost 4 bases, and 18 bases lay in between. The CDR3 DNA reads as TGTGCCAGCAGCCCACTATACCGGGGGTCGTACAATGAGCAGTTCTTC. It encodes CASSPLYRGSYNEQFF.

In its sample, this clonotype was seen a few times. The CDR3 protein is CASSLGRTAYEQYF. As DNA, the CDR3 is TGTGCCAGCAGCTTAGGGCGGACAGCCTACGAGCAGTACTTC. The rearrangement links TRBV7-6 to TRBJ2-7; maybe TRBD1 (6 bases). V lost 1 base to trimming and J lost 2 bases, with 9 bases between them. This CDR3 has 14 residues. Per the germline V gene, CDR1 is SGHVS and CDR2 is FNYEAQ.

In this sample, this clonotype turned up a few times. The V gene is TRBV12-3 or TRBV12-4, the J gene TRBJ1-2; 7 nucleotides agree with TRBD1. V was pared by 7 bases and J by 5 bases, with 4 bases of the junction left unmatched. The CDR3 runs 12 residues. CDR3 DNA: TGTGCCAGCACTCACAGGGGTTATGGCTACACCTTC. Amino acid sequence: CASTHRGYGYTF.

V is TRBV7-8 and J is TRBJ2-6; maybe TRBD2 (6 bases). Germline CDR1 and CDR2: SGHVS and FQNEAQ. V was cut by 5 bases and J by 2 bases, with 19 bases left in between. The CDR3 is 18 amino acids. The chain's CDR3 is CASSLLRGREAGANVLTF. The CDR3 region has the DNA TGTGCCAGCAGCCTACTACGGGGTAGGGAGGCTGGGGCCAACGTCCTGACTTTC.